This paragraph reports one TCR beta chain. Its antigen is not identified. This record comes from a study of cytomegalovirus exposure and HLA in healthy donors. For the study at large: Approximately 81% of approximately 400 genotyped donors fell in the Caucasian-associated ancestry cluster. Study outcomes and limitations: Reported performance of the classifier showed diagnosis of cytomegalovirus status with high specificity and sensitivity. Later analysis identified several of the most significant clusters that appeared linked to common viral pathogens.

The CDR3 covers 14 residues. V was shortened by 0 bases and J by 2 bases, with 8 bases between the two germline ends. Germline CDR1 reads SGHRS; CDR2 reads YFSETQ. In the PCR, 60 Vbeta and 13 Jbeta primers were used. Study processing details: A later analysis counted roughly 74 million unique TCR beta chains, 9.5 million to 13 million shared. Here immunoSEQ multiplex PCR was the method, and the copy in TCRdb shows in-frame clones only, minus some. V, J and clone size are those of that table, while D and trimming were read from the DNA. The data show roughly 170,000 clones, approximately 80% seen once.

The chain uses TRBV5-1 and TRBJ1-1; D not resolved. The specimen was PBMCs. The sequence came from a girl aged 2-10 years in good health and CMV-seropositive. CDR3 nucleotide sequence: TGCGCCAGCAGCTTGGGGCGGGATAACACTGAAGCTTTCTTT. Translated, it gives CASSLGRDNTEAFF.